The 23 T cell receptor beta chains below were found in one sample sequenced in a study of cytomegalovirus exposure and HLA in healthy donors. The data were produced by immunoSEQ multiplex PCR, yet TCRdb's version contains in-frame clones alone and is incomplete. The sample holds around 170,000 clones; around 85% are singletons and the top ten take 15% to 20%. The specimen was PBMCs. The receptors were gathered from a man between 18 and 29 years old in good health and CMV-seropositive.

This clone has just one count. The gene calls are TRBV14 and TRBJ2-7; 9 nucleotides align to TRBD1. V was pared by 2 bases and J by 1 base, with 6 bases of the junction left unmatched. The length of the CDR3 is 16 residues. The germline V gene encodes CDR1 SGHDN and CDR2 FVKESK. This CDR3 reads CASSQTGTGLSYEQYF. Written as DNA, the CDR3 is TGTGCCAGCAGCCAAACCGGGACAGGGCTATCCTACGAGCAGTACTTC.

The chain uses TRBV28 and TRBJ1-3; D ambiguous. Trimming removed 11 bases from V and 4 bases from J, with 9 bases in between. The CDR3 consists of 11 residues. Germline V lookup: CDR1 MDHEN, CDR2 SYDVKM. CDR3 DNA sequence: TGTGCCGCCGTGAGAGGAAACACCATATATTTT. This gives the protein CAAVRGNTIYF.

V and J are TRBV6-5 and TRBJ1-5, with a weak D call TRBD1 (6 bases). V was clipped by 4 bases and J by 7 bases, with 14 bases between them. CDR3 length: 14 amino acids. The V gene's germline CDR1 is MNHEY and CDR2 SVGAGI. CDR3: CASSSTGLAQPQHF. CDR3 in DNA: TGTGCCAGCAGTTCAACAGGGCTTGCGCAGCCCCAGCATTTT.

This sequence joins TRBV6-1 and TRBJ2-7, with a possible D match to TRBD1 (6 bases). V lost 6 bases to trimming and J lost 2 bases, with 14 bases between them. The germline V gene encodes CDR1 MNHNS and CDR2 SASEGT. The CDR3 is 14 residues long. CDR3 sequence (DNA): TGTGCCAGCAGGCGGACAGCGAATCCCTACGAGCAGTACTTC. Its translation: CASRRTANPYEQYF.

This clone has just one count. V usage is TRBV19 and J usage is TRBJ2-5, with 8 bases fitting TRBD1. The trim removed 6 bases at V and 8 bases at J, leaving 11 bases unmatched. CDR1 is LNHDA and CDR2 is SQIVND in the germline V gene (reference sequence). CDR3 size: 14 residues. CDR3 nucleotides: TGTGCCAGTAGCCCGGACAGGGAATTAGAAACCCAGTACTTC. Amino acids: CASSPDRELETQYF.

This clone was detected only a few times. The chain joins TRBV6-5 to TRBJ1-1, with a tentative D call TRBD1 (5 bases). Germline-derived CDR1 and CDR2 are MNHEY and SVGAGI. V lost 2 bases, J lost 7 bases, and 11 bases lay in between. The CDR3 is 13 residues long. The CDR3 DNA sequence: TGTGCCAGCAGTTACGACGGACACCGTGAAGCTTTCTTT. This codes for CASSYDGHREAFF.

This clone is a singleton in its sample. V and J are TRBV6-5 and TRBJ2-3, with TRBD2 identical over 11 bases. Trimming at V came to 5 bases and at J to 7 bases, leaving 8 bases not matched to a gene. This CDR3 has 15 amino acids. Germline V gives CDR1 MNHEY, CDR2 SVGAGI. CDR3 in DNA: TGTGCCAGCAGTCCTAGCGGGGGGATCCGCTATACGCAGTATTTT. The encoded protein is CASSPSGGIRYTQYF.

The chain is built from TRBV6-5 and TRBJ2-7; 8 nucleotides match TRBD2. Germline lookup yields CDR1 MNHEY and CDR2 SVGAGI. V lost 0 bases, J lost 2 bases, and 3 bases stayed unmatched. The CDR3 sequence is 15 residues long. The CDR3 sequence: CASSYSASGPYEQYF. The CDR3 DNA reads TGTGCCAGCAGTTACTCGGCTAGCGGGCCCTACGAGCAGTACTTC.

The chain is built from TRBV18 and TRBJ1-2; D unresolved. V was shortened by 0 bases and J by 13 bases, with 15 bases between the two germline ends. The V gene's germline CDR1 is KGHSH and CDR2 LQKENI. The CDR3 contains 13 residues. This CDR3 reads CASSPPIPAGPTF. The CDR3 coding sequence is TGTGCCAGCTCACCACCAATCCCCGCCGGTCCCACCTTC.

The chain combines TRBV11-2 with TRBJ1-5; 12 bases line up with TRBD1. This CDR3 has 15 amino acids. Germline CDR1 SGHAT, CDR2 FQNNGV. V gave up 5 bases and J gave up 6 bases; unmatched junction bases: 5. The CDR3 here is CASSVGTGGFQPQHF. The CDR3 DNA reads TGTGCCAGCAGCGTCGGGACAGGGGGCTTTCAGCCCCAGCATTTT.

This clone occurred once. This rearrangement joins TRBV30 to TRBJ2-1; 8 bases match TRBD2. The CDR3 totals 13 residues. V lost 5 bases, J lost 11 bases, and 11 bases stayed unmatched. Per germline, CDR1 GTSNPN and CDR2 SVGIG (reference sequence). The CDR3, as DNA: TGTGCCTGGGGCGGCTTTAGCGGGGATAAGCAGTTCTTC. It is translated as CAWGGFSGDKQFF.

The chain is built from TRBV5-6 and TRBJ1-4, with 8 nucleotides matching TRBD1. This CDR3 is 13 amino acids long. CDR1 is SGHDT and CDR2 is YYEEEE in the germline V gene. Germline trimming cut 6 bases from V and 8 bases from J; bases unmatched to any gene: 6. CDR3 sequence: CASNYDRGEKLFF. CDR3 bases: TGTGCCAGCAACTACGACAGGGGCGAAAAACTGTTTTTT.

The chain recombines TRBV19 with TRBJ2-2; D is unresolved. CDR3 size: 14 residues. The germline CDR1 and CDR2 sequences are LNHDA and SQIVND (reference sequence). Trimming left V 5 bases short and J 3 bases short, with 10 bases between. The chain's CDR3 is CASSLISDTGELFF. Written as DNA, the CDR3 is TGTGCCAGTAGTCTAATCTCTGACACCGGGGAGCTGTTTTTT.

This clone was counted between two and nine times. Within the sample, other DNA sequences also encode this same CDR3. This chain links TRBV27 with TRBJ2-3; 11 nucleotides align to TRBD1. The CDR3 extends over 15 amino acids. Germline CDR1 MNHEY, CDR2 SMNVEV (reference sequence). The V and J ends lost 3 bases and 3 bases, in that order; junction bases with no gene match: 2. In DNA, the CDR3 is TGTGCCAGCAGTTTTGGGACAGGGGGTACAGATACGCAGTATTTT. This translates into CASSFGTGGTDTQYF.

V usage is TRBV6-1 and J usage is TRBJ2-7, with D possibly matching TRBD1 (5 bases). The germline V and J ends were trimmed by 6 bases and 0 bases, with 15 bases remaining between them. Germline V gene sequence: CDR1 MNHNS, CDR2 SASEGT. The CDR3 is made up of 15 amino acids. CDR3 sequence (DNA): TGTGCCAGCAGGGGGCAGGAACTGAGCTCCTACGAGCAGTACTTC. It yields the protein CASRGQELSSYEQYF.

The chain joins TRBV6-5 to TRBJ1-2; 9 bases are shared with TRBD1. This CDR3 region has 15 residues. Germline CDR1 is MNHEY and CDR2 is SVGAGI. Trimming took 0 bases from V and 8 from J; bases not matched to a gene: 7. CDR3 residues: CASSYSPWTGVGYTF. CDR3 nucleotide sequence: TGTGCCAGCAGTTACTCGCCTTGGACAGGGGTGGGCTACACCTTC.

J is TRBJ2-7 and V is TRBV27; TRBD1 matches at 11 bases. Germline CDR1 and CDR2: MNHEY and SMNVEV (reference sequence). With V trimmed by 4 bases and J by 2 bases, 4 bases remained unmatched. CDR3 length equals 15 residues. The CDR3 loop is CASSYSGQGAYEQYF. The DNA for the CDR3 is TGTGCCAGCAGTTACTCGGGACAGGGGGCCTACGAGCAGTACTTC.

In its sample, this clone was seen a few times. The chain combines TRBV25-1 with TRBJ2-5; 7 bases align to TRBD1. This CDR3 contains 14 residues. Trimming at V came to 4 bases and at J to 5 bases, leaving 7 bases not matched to a gene. From germline, CDR1 is MGHDK and CDR2 SYGVNS. The CDR3 is CASSVQGPHETQYF. For the CDR3, the DNA is TGTGCCAGCAGTGTACAGGGGCCGCATGAGACCCAGTACTTC.

The chain carries TRBV29-1 and TRBJ2-1; perhaps TRBD1 as D (6 bases). V lost 4 bases to trimming and J lost 0 bases, with 10 bases between them. CDR1 is SQVTM, CDR2 ANQGSEA, per germline. The CDR3 totals 14 residues. As DNA, the CDR3 is TGCAGCGTTGTCAGGGGCAGCTCCTACAATGAGCAGTTCTTC. Residues: CSVVRGSSYNEQFF.

This clone has only a few counts. The chain employs TRBV2 and TRBJ2-7; D might be TRBD2 (6 bases). This CDR3 region has 11 residues. Germline-derived CDR1 and CDR2 are SNHLY and FYNNEI. The germline V and J ends were trimmed by 7 bases and 7 bases, with 11 bases remaining between them. The CDR3 is CASNSGWEQYF. In DNA, the CDR3 is TGTGCCAGCAATAGCGGATGGGAGCAGTACTTC.

The CDR3 bases are TGTGCCAGCAGCTGGGGGGGACTCACGAACACTGAAGCTTTCTTT. Its protein is CASSWGGLTNTEAFF. The V and J genes are TRBV7-9 and TRBJ1-1; the D gene is possibly TRBD1 (5 bases). The CDR3 covers 15 residues. The germline gives CDR1 SEHNR, CDR2 FQNEAQ (reference sequence). Trimming took off 4 bases at V and 1 base at J, with 13 bases between the two ends.

The CDR3 coding sequence is TGTGCCAGCAGTTACTCCGGGACAACACTCTACGAGCAGTACTTC. It codes for CASSYSGTTLYEQYF. The genes are TRBV6-6 and TRBJ2-7, with D possibly TRBD1 on 6 matching bases. Germline CDR1 and CDR2: MNHNY and SVGAGI (reference sequence). Trimming left V 0 bases short and J 3 bases short, with 12 bases between. The CDR3 extends over 15 amino acids.

This chain connects TRBV5-4 to TRBJ1-2, with TRBD1 matching over 7 bases. In germline, CDR1 is SGHNT, CDR2 YYREEE (reference sequence). CDR3 length equals 13 residues. V was pared by 4 bases and J by 8 bases, with 8 bases of the junction left unmatched. The CDR3 region is CASSRDRDLGYTF. CDR3 nucleotides: TGTGCCAGCAGCCGCGACAGGGACTTAGGCTACACCTTC.